This TCR beta chain was sequenced for a study of CD8 T cells in Susac syndrome. RNA was extracted with the RNeasy kit, and a quantity of roughly 0.5 to 1 ug was reverse transcribed using random hexamers. TCR beta CDR3 was amplified by immunoSEQ covering 54 Vbeta and 13 Jbeta. TCRdb re-derived calls from the immunoSEQ multiplex PCR reads in MiXCR, one entry per CDR3 protein. The data contain 130,000 to 150,000 distinct CDR3 sequences, 94% of them singletons. TCR beta sequencing was performed on blood CD8+ and CD4+ T cells. The CD8+ and CD4+ T cells were negatively isolated, with the TEMRA cells enriched by FACS. The CDR3 is 12 residues long. The V and J ends lost 11 bases and 8 bases respectively, with 18 bases between them. CDR1 is MNHEY and CDR2 is SMNVEV in the germline V gene (reference sequence).

The chain combines TRBV27 with TRBJ1-2, with D perhaps matching TRBD1 (5 bases). This sequence was found in a human donor in good health. The specimen sequenced was CD8+ T cells from PBMCs. The CDR3 DNA reads as TGTGCCTGGCCTCCCTTGCGGGGGGGCTACACCTTC. It yields the protein CAWPPLRGGYTF.